This passage covers 19 T cell receptor beta chains from one sample sequenced in a study of T cell responses to AZD1222 COVID-19 vaccine. The repertoire was sequenced with immunoSEQ multiplex PCR; TCRdb's copy has only in-frame clones and lacks some. The profile shows about 72,000 clones, approximately 90% of them singletons. The specimen was peripheral blood, collected on day 0 of AZD1222 vaccination. The receptors were gathered from an adult in good health.

The gene calls are TRBV19 and TRBJ2-7, with D perhaps given as TRBD1 or TRBD2 (6 bases each). The CDR3 consists of 16 residues. Germline-derived CDR1 and CDR2 are LNHDA and SQIVND (reference sequence). Trimming took off 6 bases at V and 1 base at J, with 19 bases between the two ends. The CDR3 DNA sequence: TGTGCCAGTAGCCCCCAGGAGGGCAGGGGATCCTACGAGCAGTACTTC. It yields the protein CASSPQEGRGSYEQYF.

The chain combines TRBV5-4 with TRBJ2-7, with 7 bases that match TRBD1. Germline assignment: CDR1 SGHNT and CDR2 YYREEE (reference sequence). V shed 3 bases, J shed 5 bases, and the junction held 5 bases outside the gene matches. The CDR3 length is 13 residues. The CDR3 loop is CASSSNRGDEQYF. Here the CDR3 DNA reads TGTGCCAGCAGCTCGAACAGGGGAGACGAGCAGTACTTC.

CDR3: CASSGDRSNIQYF. DNA of the CDR3: TGTGCCAGCAGCGGGGACAGGAGTAACATTCAGTACTTC. This chain uses TRBV5-4 with TRBJ2-4, with TRBD1 identical over 8 bases. Trimming took 4 bases from V and 7 from J; bases not matched to a gene: 4. Germline CDR1 reads SGHNT; CDR2 reads YYREEE (reference sequence). CDR3 size: 13 residues.

The J gene is TRBJ2-1, the V gene TRBV6-6; the D gene is possibly TRBD1 (6 bases). CDR1 MNHNY and CDR2 SVGAGI come from the germline V gene (reference sequence). This CDR3 is built from 14 residues. V shed 4 bases and J shed 7 bases, with 14 bases lying between them. The CDR3 DNA sequence: TGTGCCAGCAGTTTAGCCGGGACATTGAATGAGCAGTTCTTC. This translates into CASSLAGTLNEQFF.

V usage is TRBV19 and J usage is TRBJ1-5; D gene ambiguous. Germline CDR1 reads LNHDA; CDR2 reads SQIVND (reference sequence). Trimming left V 7 bases short and J 2 bases short, with 12 bases between. The CDR3 runs 14 residues. This chain's CDR3 is CASTGWQGNQPQHF. CDR3 DNA: TGTGCCAGTACCGGGTGGCAAGGCAATCAGCCCCAGCATTTT.

The V call is TRBV18, the J call TRBJ2-7; 9 positions agree with TRBD1. Germline CDR1 and CDR2: KGHSH and LQKENI. This CDR3 contains 13 residues. The ends lost 2 bases at V and 7 bases at J; junction bases unmatched: 3. The CDR3 reads CASSPGTGSEQYF. CDR3 nucleotide sequence: TGTGCCAGCTCACCAGGGACAGGGAGTGAGCAGTACTTC.

The chain has TRBV28 and TRBJ1-2, with 8 nucleotides matching TRBD1. Germline CDR1 is MDHEN and CDR2 is SYDVKM. V was pared by 4 bases and J by 5 bases, with 9 bases of the junction left unmatched. The CDR3 runs to 15 residues. CDR3 loop: CASSSPGGAGYGYTF. CDR3 nucleotides: TGTGCCAGCAGTTCTCCAGGGGGCGCCGGGTATGGCTACACCTTC.

The chain employs TRBV14 and TRBJ2-3; D gene uncertain. The V and J ends lost 7 bases and 1 base respectively, with 12 bases between them. Germline V lookup: CDR1 SGHDN, CDR2 FVKESK. The CDR3 length is 14 residues. The CDR3 is CASMPAAGTDTQYF. The CDR3 DNA follows: TGTGCCAGCATGCCGGCGGCGGGCACAGATACGCAGTATTTT.

This sequence joins TRBV5-6 and TRBJ1-2; 9 positions match TRBD1. Per the germline V gene, CDR1 is SGHDT and CDR2 is YYEEEE. Unmatched junction bases numbered 6, after V lost 4 bases and J lost 5 bases. This CDR3 comprises 14 residues. CDR3 loop: CASSGGQGIYGYTF. In DNA form, the CDR3 reads TGTGCCAGCAGCGGGGGACAGGGAATTTATGGCTACACCTTC.

The rearrangement joins TRBV19 to TRBJ1-1; D not certain. Germline CDR1 and CDR2: LNHDA and SQIVND (reference sequence). This CDR3 has 16 amino acids. The ends were cut back, 4 bases at V and 0 bases at J, with 15 bases in the middle. CDR3 DNA: TGTGCCAGTAGTACATCAAGCGGGATAGTGAACACTGAAGCTTTCTTT. Translated: CASSTSSGIVNTEAFF. The full variable domain, rest sourced from reference TRBV19 and TRBJ1-1, is DGGITQSPKYLFRKEGQNVTLSCEQNLNHDAMYWYRQDPGQGLRLIYYSQIVNDFQKGDIAEGYSVSREKKESFPLTVTSAQKNPTAFYLCASSTSSGIVNTEAFFGQGTRLTVV.

The count of this clone is one. One end of the junction does not line up with germline, which may come from a read error. The chain joins TRBV5-1 to TRBJ2-1, with D perhaps matching TRBD2 (5 bases). This CDR3 contains 13 residues. Germline-derived CDR1 and CDR2 are SGHRS and YFSETQ. This CDR3 reads CASSLGQTGIGVF. The CDR3 bases are TGCGCCAGCAGCTTAGGGCAGACCGGGATCGGGGTCTTC. The whole variable domain, remainder taken from reference TRBV5-1 and TRBJ2-1, is KAGVTQTPRYLIKTRGQQVTLSCSPISGHRSVSWYQQTPGQGLQFLFEYFSETQRNKGNFPGRFSGRQFSNSRSEMNVSTLELGDSALYLCASSLGQTGIGVFGPGTRLTVL.

The chain uses TRBV4-1 and TRBJ2-1, with 11 positions matching TRBD1. This CDR3 comprises 13 residues. Germline V lookup: CDR1 MGHRA, CDR2 YSYEKL. J lost 9 bases, V lost 4 bases, and 2 bases had no gene match. CDR3 sequence reads: CASSRTGGSEQFF. The CDR3 DNA follows: TGCGCCAGCAGCCGGACAGGGGGCAGTGAGCAGTTCTTC.

The chain combines TRBV18 with TRBJ1-3; 7 nucleotides match TRBD1. This CDR3 has 13 residues. Germline CDR1 is KGHSH and CDR2 is LQKENI. Germline trimming cut 11 bases from V and 0 bases from J; bases unmatched to any gene: 4. The CDR3 bases are TGTGCCGGCAGGGGGACCTCTGGAAACACCATATATTTT. This codes for CAGRGTSGNTIYF.

The chain links TRBV28 to TRBJ1-5, with D tentatively TRBD1 (6 bases). The length of the CDR3 is 17 residues. The germline V and J ends were trimmed by 10 bases and 6 bases, with 28 bases remaining between them. Looked up from germline, CDR1 is MDHEN and CDR2 is SYDVKM. The CDR3 coding sequence is TGTGCCACCAACACCCCTACTTCGGGGGGGGCTGGTCAGCCCCAGCATTTT. Protein: CATNTPTSGGAGQPQHF.

This chain links TRBV5-1 with TRBJ2-5; weak D call: TRBD2 (6 bases). The V end lost 3 bases, the J end lost 3 bases, and 18 bases lay between the germline ends. The CDR3 contains 16 residues. In germline, CDR1 is SGHRS, CDR2 YFSETQ. The CDR3 DNA sequence: TGCGCCAGCAGCTCGCGGGGACTGAGGGGCGAAGAGACCCAGTACTTC. It yields the protein CASSSRGLRGEETQYF.

V is TRBV12-3 or TRBV12-4 and J is TRBJ1-1; D gene ambiguous. The CDR3 consists of 12 residues. V was trimmed by 1 base and J by 4 bases, leaving 4 bases between them. CDR3 bases: TGTGCCAGCAGTTTAGAAAGCACTGAAGCTTTCTTT. Its translation is CASSLESTEAFF.

The rearrangement joins TRBV28 to TRBJ1-1; 11 bases fit TRBD1. The germline gives CDR1 MDHEN, CDR2 SYDVKM. J lost 5 bases, V lost 6 bases, and 8 bases had no gene match. The CDR3 runs 15 residues. The CDR3 DNA reads TGTGCCAGCAGCCGATGGACAGGGGGCGATACTGAAGCTTTCTTT. This translates into CASSRWTGGDTEAFF.

CDR3 DNA sequence: TGTGCCTGGAGTATGGGGGCCAGCTCCTACGAGCAGTACTTC. It codes for CAWSMGASSYEQYF. The chain carries TRBV30 and TRBJ2-7, with D tentatively TRBD1 (6 bases). Trimming cost V 2 bases and J 0 bases, with 11 bases left between them. Germline V gives CDR1 GTSNPN, CDR2 SVGIG (reference sequence). The CDR3 is 14 residues long.

The V call is TRBV5-1, the J call TRBJ1-2; TRBD1 matches at 7 bases. The CDR3 consists of 13 residues. Germline V gene data show CDR1 as SGHRS and CDR2 as YFSETQ. J lost 4 bases, V lost 4 bases, and 4 bases had no gene match. The chain's CDR3 is CASSPTGFYGYTF. CDR3 sequence (DNA): TGCGCCAGCAGCCCGACAGGGTTCTATGGCTACACCTTC.